These T cell receptor beta chains were read from a single sample in a study of cytomegalovirus exposure and HLA in healthy donors. Sequenced by immunoSEQ multiplex PCR; TCRdb stores in-frame clones only, minus some. The data contain 98,000 or so clones, under 80% of them singletons. Material for sequencing was PBMCs. These receptors all come from a man aged 40-49 years in good health and CMV-seronegative. Both conserved end residues are part of each CDR3. A D gene is named only where the DNA matches it firmly. Part of the rows lack a size; the others show once, few, many or a class for expanded clones.

TRBJ1-5 | TRBD1 | TRBV28 | - | TGTGCCAGCAGAGAGGGACAGTATAGCAATCAGCCCCAGCATTTT | CASREGQYSNQPQHF
TRBJ1-1 | - | TRBV30 | - | TGTGCCTGGAAGACCGGCAGGGCGAACACTGAAGCTTTCTTT | CAWKTGRANTEAFF
TRBJ2-5 | - | TRBV11-2 | - | TGTGCCAGCAGCTTTGGGACAGGTCGGGGGGTTGGGGGGACCCAGTACTTC | CASSFGTGRGVGGTQYF
TRBJ1-1 | - | TRBV7-9 | - | TGTGCCAGCAGCTTCGAGAGAGGGCTGGGCACTGAAGCTTTCTTT | CASSFERGLGTEAFF
TRBJ1-1 | TRBD1 | TRBV5-4 | - | TGTGCCAGCAGCTTGATTTCAGGGGGCTACACTGAAGCTTTCTTT | CASSLISGGYTEAFF
TRBJ2-2 | - | TRBV5-1 | - | TGCGCCAGCAGCTTCCAGGGACAAAATCTACTCGGGGAGCTGTTTTTT | CASSFQGQNLLGELFF
TRBJ2-5 | TRBD2 | TRBV5-1 | once | TGCGCCAGCAGCTTGGTTCTAGCGGCGTACCAAGAGACCCAGTACTTC | CASSLVLAAYQETQYF
TRBJ2-5 | TRBD2 | TRBV5-4 | - | TGTGCCAGCAGCTTGGGACTAGCGGGAGGCCCCGGGACCCAGTACTTC | CASSLGLAGGPGTQYF
TRBJ1-1 | TRBD1 | TRBV6-5 | - | TGTGCCAGCAGTTACTCCGGGACAGGGGAAGCTTTCTTT | CASSYSGTGEAFF
TRBJ1-6 | TRBD1 | TRBV13 | once | TGTGCCAGCAGCTGGACAGGGTTAGGAGGGTTTTCACCCCTCCACTTT | CASSWTGLGGFSPLHF
TRBJ2-1 | TRBD2 | TRBV19 | few | TGTGCCAGTAGTATAGCCCGGACTAGCGGGGGGGCCGAACAGTTCTTC | CASSIARTSGGAEQFF
TRBJ1-4 | - | TRBV6-6 | few | TGTGCCACCGCCCGGGATCAGATGGAAAAACTGTTTTTT | CATARDQMEKLFF
TRBJ2-2 | - | TRBV7-9 | - | TGTGCCAGCAGCTTTACAGGGAAGAACACCGGGGAGCTGTTTTTT | CASSFTGKNTGELFF
TRBJ2-3 | - | TRBV6-1 | once | TGTGCCAGCAGTGCCCCCCTCGTAGGGGCGACAGATACGCAGTATTTT | CASSAPLVGATDTQYF
TRBJ1-2 | TRBD1 | TRBV29-1 | - | TGCAGCGTTACAGGGGGGCCCTCATATGGCTACACCTTC | CSVTGGPSYGYTF
TRBJ1-5 | - | TRBV6-1 | - | TGTGCCAGCCGCCCCAGGGGCGCCCGGAATCAGCCCCAGCATTTT | CASRPRGARNQPQHF
TRBJ2-5 | - | TRBV2 | once | TGTGCCAGCAGTGATCAAGGGGGGGGGTCGGAGACCCAGTACTTC | CASSDQGGGSETQYF
TRBJ2-3 | TRBD2 | TRBV4-1 | - | TGCGCCAGCAGCCAAGAATGGGGAGCGGGGGGGCAGACGCAGTATTTT | CASSQEWGAGGQTQYF
TRBJ2-1 | TRBD1 | TRBV4-1 | - | TGCGCCAGCAGCCAGCCGGACAGGACGTTCTACAATGAGCAGTTCTTC | CASSQPDRTFYNEQFF
TRBJ2-7 | TRBD2 | TRBV4-1 | - | TGCGCCAGCAGCCAGGGTTTCACTAGCGGGGGCTACGAGCAGTACTTC | CASSQGFTSGGYEQYF
TRBJ1-5 | TRBD1 | TRBV7-9 | once | TGTTCCAGCAGCTCAGACAGGGACATTAGCAATCAGCCCCAGCATTTT | CSSSSDRDISNQPQHF
TRBJ2-7 | TRBD2 | TRBV10-3 | - | TGTGCCATCAGTCGACCACGGGCGGCACTAGCGGGCTCCTCGGGCTCCTACGAGCAGTACTTC | CAISRPRAALAGSSGSYEQYF
TRBJ2-3 | - | TRBV21-1 | - | TGTGCCAGCAGCACCCCGGGAGGGGGCTTCACAGATACGCAGTATTTT | CASSTPGGGFTDTQYF